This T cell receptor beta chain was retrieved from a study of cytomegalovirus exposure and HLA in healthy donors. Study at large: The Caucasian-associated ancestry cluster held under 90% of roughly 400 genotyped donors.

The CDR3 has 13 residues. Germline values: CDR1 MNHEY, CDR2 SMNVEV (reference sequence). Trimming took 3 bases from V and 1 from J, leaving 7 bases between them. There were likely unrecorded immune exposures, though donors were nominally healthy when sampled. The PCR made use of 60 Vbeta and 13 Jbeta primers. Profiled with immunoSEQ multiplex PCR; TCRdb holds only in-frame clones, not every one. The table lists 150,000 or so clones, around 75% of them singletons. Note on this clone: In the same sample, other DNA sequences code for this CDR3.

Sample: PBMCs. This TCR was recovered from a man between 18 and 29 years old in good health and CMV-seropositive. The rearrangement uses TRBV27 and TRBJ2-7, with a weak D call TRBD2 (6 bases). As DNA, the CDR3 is TGTGCCAGCAGTTTCGGAGGGTCCTACGAGCAGTACTTC. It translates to CASSFGGSYEQYF.